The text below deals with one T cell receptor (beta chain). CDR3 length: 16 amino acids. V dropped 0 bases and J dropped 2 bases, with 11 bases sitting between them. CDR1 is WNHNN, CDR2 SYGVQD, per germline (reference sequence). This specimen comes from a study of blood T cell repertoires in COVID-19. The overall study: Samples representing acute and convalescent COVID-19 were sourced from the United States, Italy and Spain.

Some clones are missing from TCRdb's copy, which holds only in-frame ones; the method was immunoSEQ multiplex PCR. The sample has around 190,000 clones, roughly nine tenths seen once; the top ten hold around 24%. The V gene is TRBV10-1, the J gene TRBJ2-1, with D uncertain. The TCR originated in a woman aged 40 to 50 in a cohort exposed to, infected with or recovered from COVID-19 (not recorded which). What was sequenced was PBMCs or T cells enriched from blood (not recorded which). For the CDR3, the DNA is TGCGCCAGCAGTGAGTCGAAGCAGGAAACCTACAATGAGCAGTTCTTC. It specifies CASSESKQETYNEQFF.